A selection of T cell receptor beta chains follows, all from one sample in a study of blood T cell repertoires in COVID-19. Libraries were prepared by immunoSEQ multiplex PCR; TCRdb keeps only in-frame clonotypes and omits some of them. The sample consists of roughly 130,000 clones, about four fifths of them appearing once. Sequencing was done on a sample of peripheral blood. These receptors all come from a woman under 40 who had recovered from COVID-19. Both conserved end residues are part of each CDR3. D genes are given only for firm matches. A clone size is listed for some rows: how often the clone was seen (once, few, many), or a class if it is expanded.

V	size	D	J	CDR3	DNA
TRBV27	NA	NA	TRBJ1-2	CASGRDPQYGYTF	TGTGCCAGCGGCCGGGATCCTCAGTATGGCTACACCTTC
TRBV19	NA	TRBD1	TRBJ2-7	CASSPGTGVLYEQYF	TGTGCCAGTAGTCCCGGGACAGGGGTCCTCTACGAGCAGTACTTC
TRBV12-5	NA	TRBD2	TRBJ2-5	CATSAGTSGDLGETQYF	TGTGCAACCAGCGCCGGGACTAGCGGGGACCTGGGGGAGACCCAGTACTTC
TRBV18	NA	TRBD1	TRBJ1-2	CASSSGGGHYGYTF	TGTGCCAGCTCATCAGGGGGCGGCCACTATGGCTACACCTTC
TRBV18	NA	NA	TRBJ1-6	CASSPGQENSPLHF	TGTGCCAGCTCGCCGGGACAAGAAAATTCACCCCTCCACTTT
TRBV5-8	NA	NA	TRBJ1-2	CASRRGIYGYTF	TGTGCCAGCAGGCGGGGGATCTATGGCTACACCTTC
TRBV6-2/TRBV6-3	NA	NA	TRBJ2-7	CASSLSYSYEQYF	TGTGCCAGCAGTTTGAGTTATTCCTACGAGCAGTACTTC
TRBV20-1	NA	NA	TRBJ1-5	CSASGGYSNQPQHF	TGCAGTGCTAGTGGCGGGTATAGCAATCAGCCCCAGCATTTT
TRBV4-1	NA	TRBD2	TRBJ2-1	CASSQPTSGRAYNEQFF	TGCGCCAGCAGCCAACCTACTAGCGGCAGGGCGTACAATGAGCAGTTCTTC
TRBV6-6	NA	TRBD1	TRBJ1-1	CASSYSRTGEAFF	TGTGCCAGCAGTTACTCGCGGACAGGTGAAGCTTTCTTT
TRBV7-3	NA	TRBD2	TRBJ2-3	CASSFAGGQDTQYF	TGTGCCAGCAGCTTCGCGGGGGGGCAAGATACGCAGTATTTT
TRBV21-1	NA	NA	TRBJ2-5	CASSKDPEPVQETQYF	TGTGCCAGCAGCAAAGATCCTGAGCCGGTCCAAGAGACCCAGTACTTC
TRBV5-6	NA	NA	TRBJ2-2	CASSFGRVLPGELFF	TGTGCCAGCAGCTTTGGCAGGGTCCTACCCGGGGAGCTGTTTTTT
TRBV5-1	NA	NA	TRBJ2-2	CASSLSRARNTGELFF	TGCGCCAGCAGCTTGTCCAGGGCTCGGAACACCGGGGAGCTGTTTTTT
TRBV5-1	NA	NA	TRBJ2-7	CASSLPGLGYEQYF	TGCGCCAGCAGCTTGCCAGGACTGGGCTACGAGCAGTACTTC
TRBV11-2	NA	NA	TRBJ2-7	CASSQEGGLGYEQYF	TGTGCCAGCAGCCAAGAGGGCGGCCTGGGCTACGAGCAGTACTTC
TRBV3-1/TRBV3-2	few	NA	TRBJ2-7	CASSQAYEQYF	TGTGCCAGCAGCCAAGCATACGAGCAGTACTTC
TRBV12-3/TRBV12-4	NA	NA	TRBJ1-2	CASSRVGDYGYTF	TGTGCCAGCAGTCGCGTAGGGGACTATGGCTACACCTTC
TRBV28	NA	NA	TRBJ2-1	CASRYLRDEQFF	TGTGCCAGCAGATACCTGCGGGATGAGCAGTTCTTC
TRBV29-1	NA	NA	TRBJ1-2	CSVEVGTTLYGYTF	TGCAGCGTTGAAGTAGGGACAACTCTCTATGGCTACACCTTC
TRBV6-5	NA	TRBD1	TRBJ1-2	CASSTRQGYGYTF	TGTGCCAGCAGTACGCGACAGGGCTATGGCTACACCTTC
TRBV2	NA	TRBD1	TRBJ1-3	CASSVQTGGSGNTIYF	TGTGCCAGCAGCGTTCAAACAGGGGGATCCGGAAACACCATATATTTT
TRBV5-1	few	NA	TRBJ1-4	CASSQLGGINEKLFF	TGCGCCAGCAGCCAACTGGGAGGGATTAATGAAAAACTGTTTTTT
TRBV2	NA	TRBD1	TRBJ1-1	CASRGTGGVRTEAFF	TGTGCCAGCAGGGGGACAGGGGGCGTTCGGACTGAAGCTTTCTTT
TRBV7-9	NA	NA	TRBJ2-5	CASSFAGTQETQYF	TGTGCCAGCAGCTTCGCCGGGACACAAGAGACCCAGTACTTC
TRBV15	NA	NA	TRBJ1-6	CATSKGRGDSPLHF	TGTGCCACCAGCAAGGGGCGAGGAGATTCACCCCTCCACTTT
TRBV3-1/TRBV3-2	NA	NA	TRBJ2-2	CASSQEGGTVGELFF	TGTGCCAGCAGCCAAGAAGGCGGGACGGTCGGGGAGCTGTTTTTT
TRBV3-1/TRBV3-2	NA	TRBD2	TRBJ2-3	CASSQRAGGNTDTQYF	TGTGCCAGCAGCCAGAGAGCGGGGGGCAACACAGATACGCAGTATTTT
TRBV5-1	NA	NA	TRBJ1-2	CASSLTVNYGYTF	TGCGCCAGCAGCTTGACAGTTAACTATGGCTACACCTTC
TRBV6-5	NA	TRBD2	TRBJ2-1	CASSYSTSGHNEQFF	TGTGCCAGCAGTTACTCGACTAGCGGACACAATGAGCAGTTCTTC
TRBV5-1	NA	TRBD2	TRBJ2-5	CASSSQGGPLQETQYF	TGCGCCAGCAGCTCCCAGGGAGGGCCGCTCCAAGAGACCCAGTACTTC
TRBV2	NA	NA	TRBJ2-3	CAKRIRDTQYF	TGTGCCAAGCGCATTCGAGATACGCAGTATTTT
TRBV15	NA	TRBD1	TRBJ1-1	CATSRDLGQFQAFF	TGTGCCACCAGCAGAGATTTGGGACAGTTTCAGGCTTTCTTT
TRBV18	once	NA	TRBJ1-5	CASSPREGDYSNQPQHF	TGTGCCAGCTCGCCGAGGGAAGGAGATTATAGCAATCAGCCCCAGCATTTT
TRBV5-1	NA	TRBD2	TRBJ2-3	CASSLAKTSGDTDTQYF	TGCGCCAGCAGCTTGGCAAAGACTAGCGGGGACACAGATACGCAGTATTTT
TRBV6-1	NA	TRBD1	TRBJ1-2	CASSAKTGGNTNYGYTF	TGTGCCAGCAGTGCGAAAACAGGGGGCAATACTAACTATGGCTACACCTTC
TRBV9	NA	TRBD1	TRBJ1-1	CASSPRQGSFTEAFF	TGTGCCAGCAGCCCAAGACAGGGAAGTTTTACTGAAGCTTTCTTT
TRBV7-3	NA	TRBD2	TRBJ2-3	CASGLAGTDTQYF	TGTGCCAGCGGACTAGCGGGGACAGATACGCAGTATTTT
TRBV10-3	NA	NA	TRBJ1-6	CAISESSPRGGSPLHF	TGTGCCATCAGTGAGTCCTCCCCCCGGGGAGGTTCACCCCTCCACTTT
TRBV6-5	NA	TRBD1	TRBJ1-2	CASSIQGQGLYGYTF	TGTGCCAGCAGTATCCAAGGACAGGGCCTCTATGGCTACACCTTC
TRBV13	NA	NA	TRBJ1-3	CASSQRDTPGNTIYF	TGTGCCAGCAGTCAGCGGGATACACCTGGAAACACCATATATTTT
TRBV15	NA	TRBD2	TRBJ2-7	CATRSLAGGLGQYF	TGTGCCACCAGGAGTTTAGCGGGAGGGCTGGGGCAGTACTTC
TRBV19	NA	TRBD1	TRBJ2-7	CASSHNTGAYEQYF	TGTGCCAGTAGCCACAACACAGGGGCATACGAGCAGTACTTC
TRBV2	NA	NA	TRBJ2-2	CASSRETANTGELFF	TGTGCCAGCAGTCGGGAAACAGCGAACACCGGGGAGCTGTTTTTT
TRBV28	NA	NA	TRBJ2-7	CASSVRGYEQYF	TGTGCCAGCAGTGTCAGGGGCTACGAGCAGTACTTC
TRBV27	NA	TRBD2	TRBJ2-1	CASSPHRTSGSNEQFF	TGTGCCAGCAGTCCCCATAGGACTAGCGGGAGTAATGAGCAGTTCTTC
TRBV2	NA	TRBD1	TRBJ2-2	CASSDRATGELFF	TGTGCCAGCAGCGACAGGGCCACCGGGGAGCTGTTTTTT
TRBV6-5	few	NA	TRBJ1-2	CASSYITDYSGYTF	TGTGCCAGCAGTTATATAACCGACTATTCGGGCTACACCTTC
TRBV6-6	NA	NA	TRBJ1-2	CASTPGSTYGYTF	TGTGCCAGCACCCCCGGGTCCACCTATGGCTACACCTTC
TRBV7-8	NA	TRBD1	TRBJ1-1	CASSLSDRGVAFF	TGTGCCAGCAGCCTATCGGACAGGGGGGTAGCTTTCTTT
TRBV5-1	NA	NA	TRBJ2-3	CASSLIHRDTDTQYF	TGCGCCAGCAGCTTAATCCACAGAGACACAGATACGCAGTATTTT
TRBV6-1	NA	NA	TRBJ2-1	CASSELRGGEQFF	TGTGCCAGCAGTGAACTTAGGGGTGGTGAGCAGTTCTTC
TRBV5-1	once	NA	TRBJ1-2	CASSLGGSSQSYGYTF	TGCGCCAGCAGCTTGGGGGGCAGCTCCCAGAGCTATGGCTACACCTTC
TRBV6-5	once	TRBD1	TRBJ1-5	CASSRGQGYNQPQHF	TGTGCCAGCAGCAGGGGACAGGGATACAATCAGCCCCAGCATTTT
TRBV27	NA	NA	TRBJ2-7	CASSPTGLIGYEQYF	TGTGCCAGCAGTCCAACAGGGCTTATCGGCTACGAGCAGTACTTC
TRBV9	NA	NA	TRBJ2-6	CASSLRGSGANVLTF	TGTGCCAGCAGCTTAAGAGGCTCTGGGGCCAACGTCCTGACTTTC
TRBV5-4	NA	TRBD2	TRBJ2-1	CASSLGAGGGDEQFF	TGTGCCAGCAGCCTGGGGGCGGGAGGGGGTGATGAGCAGTTCTTC
TRBV9	NA	TRBD2	TRBJ2-1	CASSVTGTSDYEQFF	TGTGCCAGCAGCGTTACCGGGACTAGCGATTATGAGCAGTTCTTC
TRBV6-5	NA	TRBD1	TRBJ2-1	CASSYSGTGGDNEQFF	TGTGCCAGCAGTTACTCAGGGACAGGAGGGGACAATGAGCAGTTCTTC
TRBV12-3/TRBV12-4	NA	NA	TRBJ2-4	CASRYSTGNIQYF	TGTGCCAGCAGATACTCAACGGGAAACATTCAGTACTTC